The 24 T cell receptor beta chains reported below all come from one sample, sequenced in a study of T cells in Graves' hyperthyroidism and ophthalmopathy. What was amplified from RNA transcripts were TCR beta CDR3 regions. The primer set for the first-round RT-PCR of the TCR CDR3 was HTBI. One entry per CDR3 protein results from TCRdb running MiXCR on the multiplex PCR reads. The sample holds hundreds of thousands of distinct CDR3 sequences; 35% are singletons and the top ten take around 31%. Sequencing was performed on blood. These receptors all come from a woman in her thirties or forties with Graves' hyperthyroidism.

This clonotype was counted ten times or more. The V call is TRBV2, the J call TRBJ1-2; D is possibly TRBD1 (6 bases). Trimming left V 7 bases short and J 8 bases short, with 23 bases between. This CDR3 has 15 residues. CDR1 and CDR2 (germline): SNHLY, FYNNEI. The CDR3 here is CASTVPGQGIEGYTF. The CDR3, as DNA: TGTGCCAGCACCGTCCCGGGACAAGGGATCGAGGGCTACACCTTC.

On this clonotype itself: The junction departs from the called germline gene at one end, perhaps through a read error. V is TRBV19 and J is TRBJ1-6; TRBD1 might be the D (5 bases). In germline, CDR1 is LNHDA, CDR2 SQIVND (reference sequence). The CDR3 loop spans 18 amino acids. This CDR3 is CASSSLTGAHHGDSPPHF. The CDR3 coding sequence is TGTGCCAGCAGTTCTCTGACCGGGGCCCACCACGGGGATTCACCCCCCCACTTT.

The chain recombines TRBV20-1 with TRBJ2-3, with D perhaps TRBD2 (6 bases). V lost 1 base and J lost 0, with 11 bases in between. This CDR3 has 15 amino acids. Per the germline V gene, CDR1 is DFQATT and CDR2 is SNEGSKA (reference sequence). In DNA form, the CDR3 reads TGCAGTGCTAGAGGTAGCGGAGCAAGCACAGATACGCAGTATTTT. It encodes CSARGSGASTDTQYF.

The chain employs TRBV20-1 and TRBJ2-2, with TRBD2 matching 10 bases. Germline assignment: CDR1 DFQATT and CDR2 SNEGSKA (reference sequence). Unmatched junction bases numbered 2, after V lost 3 bases and J lost 1 base. This CDR3 spans 15 amino acids. Here the CDR3 reads CSASGLAENTGELFF. CDR3 in DNA: TGCAGTGCTAGTGGACTAGCGGAGAACACCGGGGAGCTGTTTTTT.

This clonotype was counted at least ten times. The gene calls are TRBV7-2 and TRBJ2-7, with 9 positions matching TRBD1. The germline gives CDR1 SGHTA, CDR2 FQGNSA. This CDR3 has 15 amino acids. The junction had 6 bases not matched to a gene; V was cut back by 0 bases and J by 6 bases. The chain's CDR3 is CASSLAGQGDGEQYF. Written as DNA, the CDR3 is TGTGCCAGCAGCTTAGCGGGACAGGGCGACGGCGAGCAGTACTTC.

This clonotype was recorded many times. The V call is TRBV29-1, the J call TRBJ2-5, with TRBD1 as a possible D gene (5 bases). V lost 3 bases to trimming and J lost 2 bases, with 13 bases between them. The CDR3 has 14 residues. Germline CDR1 and CDR2: SQVTM and ANQGSEA. The CDR3 DNA follows: TGCAGCGTTGAGCCGACAGCAGCACAAGAGACCCAGTACTTC. Translated, it gives CSVEPTAAQETQYF.

The chain couples TRBV15 to TRBJ1-5; perhaps TRBD1 as D (6 bases). Trimming removed 0 bases at V and 14 bases at J, with 17 bases between. The CDR3 sequence is 14 residues long. CDR1 is LNHNV, CDR2 YYDKDF, per germline (reference sequence). The CDR3 loop is CATSRDPGWRDKHF. CDR3 sequence (DNA): TGTGCCACCAGCAGAGATCCGGGGTGGCGGGACAAGCATTTT.

This clonotype was detected many times. The chain is built from TRBV20-1 and TRBJ2-5, with D tentatively TRBD1 or TRBD2 (5 bases each). Between the trimmed V and J ends, which lost 6 bases and 2 bases, there was a span of 13 bases. Germline V lookup: CDR1 DFQATT, CDR2 SNEGSKA (reference sequence). The CDR3 is 13 amino acids. The chain's CDR3 is CSAPVGGQETQYF. CDR3 in DNA: TGCAGTGCACCAGTTGGGGGTCAAGAGACCCAGTACTTC.

This clonotype has only a few counts. This chain connects TRBV4-1 to TRBJ2-7, with 8 bases matching TRBD2. CDR1 and CDR2 (germline): MGHRA, YSYEKL. The V segment lost 2 bases and the J segment 3 bases; nucleotides outside the gene matches: 9. The CDR3 covers 16 residues. The CDR3 coding sequence is TGCGCCAGCAGCCAATCGGGAGGGCAGGGGATCTACGAGCAGTACTTC. Translation gives CASSQSGGQGIYEQYF.

The V gene is TRBV24-1, the J gene TRBJ1-2, with TRBD1 identical over 9 bases. The length of the CDR3 is 15 residues. Germline V lookup: CDR1 KGHDR, CDR2 SFDVKD. J lost 4 bases, V lost 11 bases, and 13 bases had no gene match. CDR3 nucleotides: TGTGCCAGCGCTTCGGGACAGGGAGGAGGCTATGGCTACACCTTC. The encoded protein is CASASGQGGGYGYTF.

V gene TRBV19 combines with J gene TRBJ1-5; tentative D call: TRBD1 (5 bases). V was cut by 6 bases and J by 1 base, with 16 bases left in between. The germline V gene has CDR1 LNHDA and CDR2 SQIVND (reference sequence). The CDR3 loop spans 16 amino acids. CDR3: CASRGRGDRSNQPQHF. The CDR3 DNA reads TGTGCCAGTAGGGGGAGGGGTGATAGAAGCAATCAGCCCCAGCATTTT.

J is TRBJ1-1 and V is TRBV7-9; 9 positions agree with TRBD1. Trimming at V came to 5 bases and at J to 6 bases, leaving 10 bases not matched to a gene. CDR3 length equals 15 residues. Per the germline V gene, CDR1 is SEHNR and CDR2 is FQNEAQ (reference sequence). The CDR3 DNA is TGTGCCAGCAGCCCTGGGACAGGGTGGAAGGCTGAAGCTTTCTTT. Residues: CASSPGTGWKAEAFF.

This clonotype was counted between two and nine times. The rearrangement joins TRBV7-9 to TRBJ1-1; possibly TRBD1 for D (6 bases). The CDR3 loop spans 14 amino acids. V lost 3 bases and J lost 8, with 16 bases in between. CDR1 and CDR2 from the germline V gene are SEHNR and FQNEAQ (reference sequence). The CDR3 DNA is TGTGCCAGCAGCTTTGAGCAAAGACAGGTCGAAGCTTTCTTT. It codes for CASSFEQRQVEAFF.

This clonotype was seen only a few times. The chain has TRBV24-1 and TRBJ2-6, with D uncertain. Germline V gene lookup returns CDR1 KGHDR and CDR2 SFDVKD. Trimming removed 5 bases at V and 0 bases at J, with 13 bases between. This CDR3 contains 17 residues. CDR3 loop: CATSATKTLSGANVLTF. The CDR3 region has the DNA TGTGCCACCAGTGCCACCAAAACCCTCTCTGGGGCCAACGTCCTGACTTTC.

There are a few counts of this clonotype. J is TRBJ2-7 and V is TRBV20-1; 12 bases align to TRBD2. The CDR3 has 14 residues. J was trimmed by 5 bases and V by 6 bases; bases with no gene match: 8. Germline V CDR1 and CDR2: DFQATT, SNEGSKA (reference sequence). CDR3 protein: CSAPFLAGGHEQYF. Written as DNA, the CDR3 is TGCAGTGCCCCCTTCCTAGCGGGAGGGCACGAGCAGTACTTC.

The V call is TRBV24-1, the J call TRBJ1-2; D gene unclear. V lost 7 bases and J lost 5, with 10 bases in between. The germline V gene has CDR1 KGHDR and CDR2 SFDVKD. The length of the CDR3 is 12 residues. CDR3 in DNA: TGTGCCACCAGAGCAGGAGGATATGGCTACACCTTC. Amino acids: CATRAGGYGYTF.

The chain uses TRBV6-5 and TRBJ2-2, with a weak D call TRBD1 (5 bases). Germline-derived CDR1 and CDR2 are MNHEY and SVGAGI. The V and J ends lost 5 bases and 6 bases respectively, with 13 bases between them. The CDR3 is 14 residues long. CDR3 DNA: TGTGCCAGCAGTCAGGACACAGCCTCCGGGGAGCTGTTTTTT. Translating gives CASSQDTASGELFF.

DNA of the CDR3: TGTGCCAGCAGACCTCCCGTAAATCCGTCGGAAGAGCAGTACTTC. Translating it yields CASRPPVNPSEEQYF. V and J are TRBV10-3 and TRBJ2-7; no clear D gene. CDR1 ENHRY and CDR2 SYGVKD come from the germline V gene. The CDR3 is made up of 15 amino acids. Deletions cut 10 bases from V and 7 bases from J, with 26 bases between.

This clonotype has at least ten counts. The chain employs TRBV12-3 or TRBV12-4 and TRBJ1-5; weak D call: TRBD1 (6 bases). Between the trimmed V and J ends, which lost 6 bases and 7 bases, there was a span of 13 bases. This CDR3 region has 13 residues. The CDR3 nucleotides read TGTGCCAGCAGCTTAACAGGGCCCCAGCCCCAGCATTTT. It is translated as CASSLTGPQPQHF.

This chain joins TRBV5-4 and TRBJ2-2; D may match TRBD1 or TRBD2 (5 bases each). This CDR3 has 16 residues. With 4 bases removed from V and 5 bases from J, the gap between germline ends came to 18 bases. Germline-derived CDR1 and CDR2 are SGHNT and YYREEE (reference sequence). CDR3 DNA sequence: TGTGCCAGCAGCCCCCCGACGGGGCAGGTGACCGGGGAGCTGTTTTTT. As protein: CASSPPTGQVTGELFF. The full variable domain, its missing parts supplied by reference TRBV5-4 and TRBJ2-2, is ETGVTQSPTHLIKTRGQQVTLRCSSQSGHNTVSWYQQALGQGPQFIFQYYREEENGRGNFPPRFSGLQFPNYSSELNVNALELDDSALYLCASSPPTGQVTGELFFGEGSRLTVL.

A word on this clonotype: This may be a read error, as it is one base from a much larger clone. The rearrangement uses TRBV20-1 and TRBJ1-2, with D perhaps matching TRBD1 (5 bases). The CDR3 covers 13 residues. Germline V gene data show CDR1 as DFQATT and CDR2 as SNEGSKA (reference sequence). CDR3: CSARDVQVYGHTF. CDR3 sequence (DNA): TGCAGTGCTAGAGATGTACAGGTCTATGGCCACACCTTC.

This clonotype was recorded once. One junction end does not reproduce the germline sequence, and a read error may be involved. The chain has TRBV19 and TRBJ1-4; weak D call: TRBD1 (5 bases). Germline CDR1 is LNHDA and CDR2 is SQIVND (reference sequence). The CDR3 is 19 amino acids. The CDR3 loop reads CAGSLRVRGKVTEWEKLFF. The CDR3 DNA follows: TGTGCCGGTAGTCTCAGGGTGAGAGGGAAAGTCACCGAATGGGAAAAACTGTTTTTT.

This rearrangement joins TRBV15 to TRBJ2-3, with TRBD1 matching over 10 bases. CDR3 length: 15 residues. The germline gives CDR1 LNHNV, CDR2 YYDKDF (reference sequence). V lost 2 bases to trimming and J lost 5 bases; unmatched junction nucleotides: 4. CDR3 in DNA: TGTGCCACCAGCAGACCGGACAGGGGGTTAGATACGCAGTATTTT. It is translated as CATSRPDRGLDTQYF.

This chain links TRBV7-9 with TRBJ1-4; TRBD1 might be the D (5 bases). Germline CDR1 SEHNR, CDR2 FQNEAQ (reference sequence). V was shortened by 6 bases and J by 6 bases, with 14 bases between the two germline ends. There are 14 residues in the CDR3. The CDR3 DNA reads TGTGCCAGCAGGAGGGACTGGCTCGATGAAAAACTGTTTTTT. This codes for CASRRDWLDEKLFF.